The clone carrying this T cell receptor beta chain was counted between two and nine times. Its cognate antigen is unknown. These data belong to a study of T cell responses to AZD1222 COVID-19 vaccine. Study-wide points: Donors were mostly white British, more females; clonal diversity possibly underestimated. Across the whole spike, CD4 TCRs peaked at regions 160-218 and 743-854. Spike-specific TCR breadth and depth were elevated following two AZD1222 doses. Nearly half of spike-specific TCRs reportedly go after variant regions that carry no mutations.

Trimming at V came to 0 bases and at J to 1 base, leaving 0 bases not matched to a gene. The germline CDR1 and CDR2 sequences are MNHNS and SASEGT. This CDR3 spans 15 amino acids. Produced via immunoSEQ multiplex PCR; TCRdb's table is partial and in-frame only. The sample lists about 140,000 clones; 80% to 95% were seen once. The chain links TRBV6-1 to TRBJ2-5; TRBD2 agrees at 9 bases. The sequencing used peripheral blood, collected 28 days after the second AZD1222 dose. This TCR was sampled from an adult who received the AZD1222 COVID-19 vaccine. In DNA, the CDR3 is TGTGCCAGCAGTGAAGCTAGCGGGGGCCAAGAGACCCAGTACTTC. Translating gives CASSEASGGQETQYF.